This T cell receptor beta chain derives from a study of read filtering for tumor transcriptome and immune sequencing. Study in general: Patients were approximately 17 male and around 13 female, mean age 65.9 years, range about 45 to 85. Overall study findings and caveats: IR-seq and RNA-seq agreed better without single-read clonotypes.

Trimming took 1 base from V and 4 from J, leaving 26 bases between them. Looked up from germline, CDR1 is MDHEN and CDR2 is SYDVKM. The CDR3 consists of 19 residues. The library was built from around 0.4 ug RNA with molecular barcoded adaptors for alpha/delta and beta/gamma chains. Via MiXCR, TCRdb re-called the reads, giving one row per CDR3 protein. The sample carries 40,000 to 50,000 distinct CDR3 sequences, 10% to 15% recorded once. Every patient had bone marrow sampled while the disease was active. This clonotype is classed as medium-sized. Its target is not known. The TCR originated in a donor older than 35 with multiple myeloma. The source material was a population of CD138-negative cells sorted from bone marrow. The rearrangement joins TRBV28 to TRBJ2-7, with D tentatively TRBD1 (6 bases). The CDR3 DNA sequence: TGTGCCAGCAGTTTATTGCAGGGGCCAACTACCCTGGCCCTATACGAGCAGTACTTC. Translation: CASSLLQGPTTLALYEQYF. Full variable domain (missing parts from reference TRBV28 and TRBJ2-7): DVKVTQSSRYLVKRTGEKVFLECVQDMDHENMFWYRQDPGLGLRLIYFSYDVKMKEKGDIPEGYSVSREKKERFSLILESASTNQTSMYLCASSLLQGPTTLALYEQYFGPGTRLTVT.